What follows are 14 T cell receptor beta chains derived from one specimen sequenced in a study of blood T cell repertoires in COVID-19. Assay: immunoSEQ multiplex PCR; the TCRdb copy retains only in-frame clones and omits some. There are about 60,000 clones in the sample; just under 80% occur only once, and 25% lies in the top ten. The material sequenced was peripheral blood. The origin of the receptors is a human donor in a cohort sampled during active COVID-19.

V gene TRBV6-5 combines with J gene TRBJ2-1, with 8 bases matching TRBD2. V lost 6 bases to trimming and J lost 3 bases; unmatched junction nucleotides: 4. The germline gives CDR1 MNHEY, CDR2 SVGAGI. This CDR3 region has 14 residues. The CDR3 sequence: CASSRGGLYNEQFF. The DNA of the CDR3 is TGTGCCAGCAGCCGGGGGGGCCTCTACAATGAGCAGTTCTTC.

CDR3 amino acids: CASSRDNYNEQFF. The DNA for the CDR3 is TGTGCCAGCAGCAGAGACAACTACAATGAGCAGTTCTTC. The chain links TRBV7-3 to TRBJ2-1; D gene ambiguous. Trimming took 5 bases from V and 3 from J, leaving 8 bases between them. In germline, CDR1 is SGHTA, CDR2 FQGTGA. The CDR3 covers 13 residues.

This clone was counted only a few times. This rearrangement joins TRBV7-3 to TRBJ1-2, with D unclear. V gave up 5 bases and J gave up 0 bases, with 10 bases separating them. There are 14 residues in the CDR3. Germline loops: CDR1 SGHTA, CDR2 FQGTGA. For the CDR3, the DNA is TGTGCCAGCAGCCCCGAGGGTTCTAACTATGGCTACACCTTC. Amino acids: CASSPEGSNYGYTF.

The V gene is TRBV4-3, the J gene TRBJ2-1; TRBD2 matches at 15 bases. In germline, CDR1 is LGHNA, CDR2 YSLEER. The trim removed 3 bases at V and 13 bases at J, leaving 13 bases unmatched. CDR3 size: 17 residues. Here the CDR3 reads CASSQTGPGLAGGLQFF. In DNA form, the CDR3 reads TGCGCCAGCAGCCAGACCGGACCGGGACTAGCGGGGGGCTTACAGTTCTTC.

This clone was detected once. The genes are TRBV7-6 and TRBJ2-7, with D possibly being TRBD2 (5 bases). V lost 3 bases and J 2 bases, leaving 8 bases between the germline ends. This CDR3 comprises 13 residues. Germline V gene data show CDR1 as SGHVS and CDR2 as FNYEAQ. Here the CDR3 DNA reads TGTGCCAGCAGCTTGGGAGAGACCTACGAGCAGTACTTC. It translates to CASSLGETYEQYF.

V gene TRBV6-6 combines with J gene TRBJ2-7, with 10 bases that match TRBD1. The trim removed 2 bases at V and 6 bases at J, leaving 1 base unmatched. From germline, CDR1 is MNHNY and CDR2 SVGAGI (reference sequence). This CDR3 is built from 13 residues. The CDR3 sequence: CASSYDRGLEQYF. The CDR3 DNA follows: TGTGCCAGCAGTTACGACAGGGGGCTCGAGCAGTACTTC.

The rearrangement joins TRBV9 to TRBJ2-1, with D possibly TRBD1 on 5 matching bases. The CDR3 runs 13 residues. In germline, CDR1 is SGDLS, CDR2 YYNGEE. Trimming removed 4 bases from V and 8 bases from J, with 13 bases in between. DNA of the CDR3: TGTGCCAGCAGCCCCCAAGACAGTTATGAGCAGTTCTTC. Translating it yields CASSPQDSYEQFF.

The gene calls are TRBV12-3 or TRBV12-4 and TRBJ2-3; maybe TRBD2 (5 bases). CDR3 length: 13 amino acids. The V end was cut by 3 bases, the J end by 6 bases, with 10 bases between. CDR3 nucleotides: TGTGCCAGCAGTTTCGGGAAAACGGATACGCAGTATTTT. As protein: CASSFGKTDTQYF.

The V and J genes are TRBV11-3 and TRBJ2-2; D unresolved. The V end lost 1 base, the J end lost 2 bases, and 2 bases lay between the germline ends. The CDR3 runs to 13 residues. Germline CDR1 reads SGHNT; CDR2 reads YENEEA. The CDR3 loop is CASSLVNTGELFF. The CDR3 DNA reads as TGTGCCAGCAGCTTAGTAAACACCGGGGAGCTGTTTTTT.

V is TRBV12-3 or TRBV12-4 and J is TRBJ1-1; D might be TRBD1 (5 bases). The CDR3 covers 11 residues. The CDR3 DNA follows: TGTAACCGGGCGGGGGGCACTGAAGCTTTCTTT. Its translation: CNRAGGTEAFF.

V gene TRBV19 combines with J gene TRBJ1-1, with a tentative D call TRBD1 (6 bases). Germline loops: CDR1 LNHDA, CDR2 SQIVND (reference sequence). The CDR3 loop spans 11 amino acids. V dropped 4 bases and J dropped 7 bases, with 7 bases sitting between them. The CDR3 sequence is CASSRQVEAFF. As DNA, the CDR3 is TGTGCCAGTAGTAGACAGGTTGAAGCTTTCTTT.

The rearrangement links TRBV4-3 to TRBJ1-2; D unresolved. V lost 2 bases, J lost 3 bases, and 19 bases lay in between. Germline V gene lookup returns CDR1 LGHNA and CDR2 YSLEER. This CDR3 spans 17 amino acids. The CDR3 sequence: CASSQSTGWNLYYGYTF. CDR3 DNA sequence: TGCGCCAGCAGCCAATCCACGGGTTGGAATTTATACTATGGCTACACCTTC.

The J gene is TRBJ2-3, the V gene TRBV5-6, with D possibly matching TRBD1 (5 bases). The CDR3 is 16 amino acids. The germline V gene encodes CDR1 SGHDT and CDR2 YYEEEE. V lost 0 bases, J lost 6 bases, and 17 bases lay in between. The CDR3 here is CASSLDRDRGKDTQYF. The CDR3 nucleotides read TGTGCCAGCAGCTTGGATCGCGATAGGGGAAAGGATACGCAGTATTTT.

CDR3 protein: CATSRDKVPGGEQYF. CDR3 in DNA: TGTGCCACCAGCAGAGATAAGGTACCCGGAGGCGAGCAGTACTTC. The chain carries TRBV15 and TRBJ2-7, with D possibly being TRBD2 (5 bases). CDR1 and CDR2 from the germline V gene are LNHNV and YYDKDF (reference sequence). There are 15 residues in the CDR3. V was trimmed by 0 bases and J by 6 bases, leaving 15 bases between them.